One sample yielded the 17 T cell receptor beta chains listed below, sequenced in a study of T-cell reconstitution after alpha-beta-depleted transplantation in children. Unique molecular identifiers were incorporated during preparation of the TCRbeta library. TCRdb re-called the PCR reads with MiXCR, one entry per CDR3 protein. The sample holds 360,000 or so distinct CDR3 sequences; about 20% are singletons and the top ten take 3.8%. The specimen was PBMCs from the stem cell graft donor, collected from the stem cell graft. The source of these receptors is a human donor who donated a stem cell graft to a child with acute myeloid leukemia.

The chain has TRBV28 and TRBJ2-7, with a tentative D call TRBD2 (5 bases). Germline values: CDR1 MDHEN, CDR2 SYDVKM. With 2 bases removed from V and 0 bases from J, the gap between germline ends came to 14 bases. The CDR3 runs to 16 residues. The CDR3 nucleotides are TGTGCCAGCAGTTTAATCCCGGGAAAGAGCTCCTACGAGCAGTACTTC. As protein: CASSLIPGKSSYEQYF.

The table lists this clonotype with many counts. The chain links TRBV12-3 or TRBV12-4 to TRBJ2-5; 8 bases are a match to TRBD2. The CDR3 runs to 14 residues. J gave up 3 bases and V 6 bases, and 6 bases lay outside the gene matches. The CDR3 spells CASSLAGGEETQYF. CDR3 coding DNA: TGTGCCAGCAGCCTGGCGGGGGGCGAAGAGACCCAGTACTTC.

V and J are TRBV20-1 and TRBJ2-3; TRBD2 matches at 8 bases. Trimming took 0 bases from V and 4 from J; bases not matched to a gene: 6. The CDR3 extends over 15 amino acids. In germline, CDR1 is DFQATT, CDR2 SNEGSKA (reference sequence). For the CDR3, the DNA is TGCAGTGCTAGAGATCCCAGCGGGAGCGCAGATACGCAGTATTTT. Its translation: CSARDPSGSADTQYF.

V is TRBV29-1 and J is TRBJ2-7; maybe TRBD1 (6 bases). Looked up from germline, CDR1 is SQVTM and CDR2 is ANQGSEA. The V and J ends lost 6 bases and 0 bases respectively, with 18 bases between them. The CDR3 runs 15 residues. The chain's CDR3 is CSVGIYRVNSYEQYF. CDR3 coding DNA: TGCAGCGTAGGGATATACAGGGTGAACTCCTACGAGCAGTACTTC.

CDR3 DNA sequence: TGCGCCAGCAGTGAGTCGGCTATCAGGACGGATACGCAGTATTTT. Protein product: CASSESAIRTDTQYF. The chain recombines TRBV10-1 with TRBJ2-3; D is ambiguous. The germline V and J ends were trimmed by 0 bases and 6 bases, with 13 bases remaining between them. The length of the CDR3 is 15 residues. Germline V gene lookup returns CDR1 WNHNN and CDR2 SYGVQD (reference sequence).

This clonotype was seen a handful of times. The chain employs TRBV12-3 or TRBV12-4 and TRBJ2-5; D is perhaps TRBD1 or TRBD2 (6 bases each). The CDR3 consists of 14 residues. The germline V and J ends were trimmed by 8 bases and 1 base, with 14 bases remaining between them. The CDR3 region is CASHLGGGQETQYF. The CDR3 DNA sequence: TGTGCCAGCCACCTTGGAGGGGGCCAAGAGACCCAGTACTTC.

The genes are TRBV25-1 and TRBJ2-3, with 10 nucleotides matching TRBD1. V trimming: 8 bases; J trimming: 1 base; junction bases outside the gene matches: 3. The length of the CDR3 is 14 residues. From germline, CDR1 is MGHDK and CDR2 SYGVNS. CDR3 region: CASAGTGGTDTQYF. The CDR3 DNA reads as TGTGCCAGCGCCGGGACAGGGGGCACAGATACGCAGTATTTT.

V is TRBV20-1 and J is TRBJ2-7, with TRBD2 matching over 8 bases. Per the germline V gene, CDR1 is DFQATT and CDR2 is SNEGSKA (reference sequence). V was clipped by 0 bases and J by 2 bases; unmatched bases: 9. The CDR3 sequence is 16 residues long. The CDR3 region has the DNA TGCAGTGCTAGAGAGAGGGGACTAGTAGGGGCCTACGAGCAGTACTTC. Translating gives CSARERGLVGAYEQYF.

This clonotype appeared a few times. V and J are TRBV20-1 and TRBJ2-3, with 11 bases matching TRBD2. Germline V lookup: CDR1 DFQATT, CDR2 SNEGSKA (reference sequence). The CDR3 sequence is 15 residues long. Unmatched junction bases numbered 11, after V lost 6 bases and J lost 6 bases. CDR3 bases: TGCAGTGCCATACGACTAGCGGGGTCCGGGGATACGCAGTATTTT. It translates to CSAIRLAGSGDTQYF.

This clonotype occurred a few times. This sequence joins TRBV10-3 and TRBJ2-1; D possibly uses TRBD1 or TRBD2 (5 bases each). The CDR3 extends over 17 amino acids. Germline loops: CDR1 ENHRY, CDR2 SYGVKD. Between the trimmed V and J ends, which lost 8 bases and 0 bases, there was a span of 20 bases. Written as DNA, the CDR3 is TGTGCCATCTACGGATCGGGGCCCCAAAGCTCCTACAATGAGCAGTTCTTC. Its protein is CAIYGSGPQSSYNEQFF.

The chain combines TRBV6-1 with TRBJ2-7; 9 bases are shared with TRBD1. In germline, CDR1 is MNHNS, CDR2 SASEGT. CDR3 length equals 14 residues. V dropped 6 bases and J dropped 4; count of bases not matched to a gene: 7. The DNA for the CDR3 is TGTGCCAGCAGGCCTACAGGGGGCCAGTACGAGCAGTACTTC. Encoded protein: CASRPTGGQYEQYF.

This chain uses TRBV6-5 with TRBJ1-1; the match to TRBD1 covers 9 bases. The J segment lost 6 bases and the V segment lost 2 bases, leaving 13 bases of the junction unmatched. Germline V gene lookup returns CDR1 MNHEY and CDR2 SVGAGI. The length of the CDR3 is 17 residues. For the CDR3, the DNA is TGTGCCAGCAGTTACCTCGGCACGGGACAGGGATTCCCTGAAGCTTTCTTT. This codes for CASSYLGTGQGFPEAFF.

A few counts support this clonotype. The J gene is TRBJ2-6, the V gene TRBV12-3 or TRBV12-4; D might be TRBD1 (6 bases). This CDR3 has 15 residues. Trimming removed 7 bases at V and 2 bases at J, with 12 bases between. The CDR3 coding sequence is TGTGCCAGCACCCCTAGGGGGACTGGGGCCAACGTCCTGACTTTC. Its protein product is CASTPRGTGANVLTF.

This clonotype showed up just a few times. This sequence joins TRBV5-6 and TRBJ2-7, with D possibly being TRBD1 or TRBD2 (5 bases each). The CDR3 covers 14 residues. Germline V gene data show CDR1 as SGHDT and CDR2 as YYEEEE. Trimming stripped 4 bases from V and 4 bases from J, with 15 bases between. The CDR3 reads CASSVPSRGYEQYF. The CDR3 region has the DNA TGTGCCAGCAGCGTGCCTTCGAGGGGATACGAGCAGTACTTC. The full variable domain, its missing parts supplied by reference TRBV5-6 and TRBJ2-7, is DAGVTQSPTHLIKTRGQQVTLRCSPKSGHDTVSWYQQALGQGPQFIFQYYEEEERQRGNFPDRFSGHQFPNYSSELNVNALLLGDSALYLCASSVPSRGYEQYFGPGTRLTVT.

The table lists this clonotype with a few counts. The chain's CDR3 is CASSACELEGPGCEQFF. The CDR3 DNA reads TGTGCCAGCAGCGCCTGCGAACTGGAGGGCCCTGGCTGTGAGCAGTTCTTC. This chain joins TRBV9 and TRBJ2-1, with a possible D match to TRBD2 (6 bases). The CDR3 runs 17 residues. V was clipped by 3 bases and J by 9 bases, with 25 bases between them. Germline CDR1 is SGDLS and CDR2 is YYNGEE.

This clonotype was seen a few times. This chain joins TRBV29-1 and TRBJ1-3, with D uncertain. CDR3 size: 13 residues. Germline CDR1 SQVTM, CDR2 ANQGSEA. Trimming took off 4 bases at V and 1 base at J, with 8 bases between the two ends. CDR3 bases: TGCAGCGTTGGGGCCGGGTCTGGAAACACCATATATTTT. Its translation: CSVGAGSGNTIYF.

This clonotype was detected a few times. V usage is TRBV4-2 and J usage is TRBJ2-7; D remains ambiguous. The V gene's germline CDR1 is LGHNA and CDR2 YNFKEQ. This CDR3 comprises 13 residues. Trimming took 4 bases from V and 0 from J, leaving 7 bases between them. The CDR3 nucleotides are TGTGCCAGCAGCCCTAAGCCCTCCTACGAGCAGTACTTC. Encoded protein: CASSPKPSYEQYF.